This T cell receptor (beta chain) was captured by sequencing in a study of shared clonotypes between healthy human individuals. Trimming removed 4 bases from V and 10 bases from J; junction bases left unmatched: 10. The CDR3 consists of 15 residues. CDR1 and CDR2 (germline): SNHLY, FYNNEI. Repertoires were generated with immunoSEQ multiplex PCR, while TCRdb's copy carries only in-frame clones and drops some. The repertoire holds 1 million to 1.2 million clones, about 72% seen once, with almost 0.9% in the top ten. The rearrangement links TRBV2 to TRBJ2-1; TRBD2 aligns across 10 bases. The source of this sequence is a man in his late teens or twenties in good health. Some clones in this sample may be carry-over from other donors' samples. The sample was memory CD4+ T cells from PBMCs. As for subset: CD45RA-negative fraction. CDR3 bases: TGTGCCAGCAGTGGTTGGCTAGCGGGAGTTGGAGAGCAGTTCTTC. It yields the protein CASSGWLAGVGEQFF.